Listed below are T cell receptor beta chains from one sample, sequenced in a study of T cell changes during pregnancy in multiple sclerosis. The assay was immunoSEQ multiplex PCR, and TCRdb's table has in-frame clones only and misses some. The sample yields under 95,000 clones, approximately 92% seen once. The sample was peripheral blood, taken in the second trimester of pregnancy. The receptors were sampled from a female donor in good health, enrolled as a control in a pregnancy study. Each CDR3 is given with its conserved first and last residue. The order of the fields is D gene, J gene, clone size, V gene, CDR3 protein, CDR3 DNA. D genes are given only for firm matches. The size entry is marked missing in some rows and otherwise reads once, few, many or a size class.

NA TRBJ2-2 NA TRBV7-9 CASSLFSMNTGELFF TGTGCCAGCAGCCTGTTCTCTATGAACACCGGGGAGCTGTTTTTT
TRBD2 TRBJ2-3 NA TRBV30 CAWSVTGGADTQYF TGTGCCTGGAGTGTAACCGGGGGGGCAGATACGCAGTATTTT
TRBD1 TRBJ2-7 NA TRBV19 CASSIYGQGNDEQYF TGTGCCAGTAGTATTTATGGACAGGGGAACGACGAGCAGTACTTC
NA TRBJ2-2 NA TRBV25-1 CASSEQGLTGELFF TGTGCCAGCAGTGAACAGGGTCTGACCGGGGAGCTGTTTTTT
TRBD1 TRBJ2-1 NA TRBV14 CASSRDRAYNEQFF TGTGCCAGCAGCCGGGACAGGGCCTACAATGAGCAGTTCTTC
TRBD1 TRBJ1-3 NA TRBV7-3 CASSLDRVSGNTIYF TGTGCCAGCAGCCTCGACAGGGTCTCTGGAAACACCATATATTTT
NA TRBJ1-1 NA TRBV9 CASSASSRGADTEAFF TGTGCCAGCAGCGCGTCCTCCCGGGGTGCGGACACTGAAGCTTTCTTT
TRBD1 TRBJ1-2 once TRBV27 CASRPMDRDHGYTF TGTGCCAGCAGACCTATGGACAGGGATCATGGCTACACCTTC
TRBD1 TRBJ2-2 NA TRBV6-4 CASSGQGDTGELFF TGTGCCAGCAGTGGACAGGGGGACACCGGGGAGCTGTTTTTT
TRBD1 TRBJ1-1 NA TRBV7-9 CASSPGQGLREAFF TGTGCCAGCAGCCCCGGACAGGGGTTGCGTGAAGCTTTCTTT
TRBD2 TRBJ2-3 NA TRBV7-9 CASSSRTSGDRYF TGTGCCAGCAGCTCCCGAACTAGCGGGGACCGGTATTTT
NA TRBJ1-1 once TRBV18 CASSPGLMNTEAFF TGTGCCAGCTCCCCAGGGCTCATGAACACTGAAGCTTTCTTT
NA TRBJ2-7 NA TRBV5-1 CASSPGGTDSYEQYF TGCGCCAGCAGCCCGGGAGGGACAGACTCCTACGAGCAGTACTTC
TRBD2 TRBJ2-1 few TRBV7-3 CASSLSGGDYNEQFF TGTGCCAGCAGCTTAAGTGGGGGGGATTACAATGAGCAGTTCTTC
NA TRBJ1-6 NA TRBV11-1 CASSSREHNSPLHF TGTGCCAGCAGCTCCCGGGAGCATAATTCACCCCTCCACTTT
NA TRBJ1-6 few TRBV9 CASSVTGTNSPLHF TGTGCCAGCAGCGTTACAGGGACTAATTCACCCCTCCACTTT
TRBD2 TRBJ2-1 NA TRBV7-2 CASSLRSSGVDEQFF TGTGCCAGCAGCTTAAGGTCTAGCGGGGTGGATGAGCAGTTCTTC
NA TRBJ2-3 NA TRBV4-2 CASSHTSIGARTDTQYF TGTGCCAGCAGCCACACGTCGATTGGGGCGCGCACAGATACGCAGTATTTT
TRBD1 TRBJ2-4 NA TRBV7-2 CASSNRQGVNIQYF TGTGCCAGCAGCAACAGACAGGGGGTGAACATTCAGTACTTC